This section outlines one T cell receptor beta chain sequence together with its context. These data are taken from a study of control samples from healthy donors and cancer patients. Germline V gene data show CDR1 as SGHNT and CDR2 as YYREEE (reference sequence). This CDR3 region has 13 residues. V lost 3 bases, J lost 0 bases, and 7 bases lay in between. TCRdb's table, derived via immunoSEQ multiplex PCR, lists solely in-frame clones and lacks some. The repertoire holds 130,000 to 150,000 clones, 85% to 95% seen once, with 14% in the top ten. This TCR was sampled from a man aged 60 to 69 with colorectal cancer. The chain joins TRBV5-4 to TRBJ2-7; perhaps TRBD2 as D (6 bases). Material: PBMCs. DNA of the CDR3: TGTGCCAGCAGCTGGGACTTCTCCTACGAGCAGTACTTC. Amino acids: CASSWDFSYEQYF.